The 5 T cell receptor beta chains reported below all come from one sample, sequenced in a study of cytomegalovirus exposure and HLA in healthy donors. Vbeta (60) and Jbeta (13) primers were used in the PCR. Clones were read by immunoSEQ multiplex PCR, and TCRdb kept only the in-frame ones, dropping some. The sample includes about 200,000 clones, about 78% of them seen just once. The source material was PBMCs. These receptors came from a woman aged 25 to 39 in good health and CMV-seronegative.

This rearrangement joins TRBV6-1 to TRBJ2-1, with 8 positions matching TRBD2. CDR1 and CDR2 from the germline V gene are MNHNS and SASEGT. The CDR3 is made up of 14 amino acids. J lost 9 bases, V lost 4 bases, and 8 bases had no gene match. Here the CDR3 DNA reads TGTGCCAGCAGTGCTACGGGAGGGCCGGGTGAGCAGTTCTTC. Protein: CASSATGGPGEQFF.

J is TRBJ2-5 and V is TRBV5-1, with D possibly matching TRBD1 (5 bases). V dropped 8 bases and J dropped 5 bases, with 16 bases sitting between them. The CDR3 contains 13 residues. Germline V CDR1 and CDR2: SGHRS, YFSETQ. Written as DNA, the CDR3 is TGCGCCAGTCAGACAGACGCCAAGGAGACCCAGTACTTC. Protein product: CASQTDAKETQYF. Variable domain in full (rest from reference TRBV5-1 and TRBJ2-5): KAGVTQTPRYLIKTRGQQVTLSCSPISGHRSVSWYQQTPGQGLQFLFEYFSETQRNKGNFPGRFSGRQFSNSRSEMNVSTLELGDSALYLCASQTDAKETQYFGPGTRLLVL.

The J gene is TRBJ1-1, the V gene TRBV19; no reliable D call. Germline values: CDR1 LNHDA, CDR2 SQIVND (reference sequence). CDR3 size: 13 residues. V was pared by 2 bases and J by 6 bases, with 10 bases between. For the CDR3, the DNA is TGTGCCAGTAGTATACAGGTCTTATCTGAAGCTTTCTTT. As protein: CASSIQVLSEAFF.

The genes are TRBV5-1 and TRBJ2-6; D not certain. V dropped 0 bases and J dropped 0 bases, with 13 bases sitting between them. Germline V gives CDR1 SGHRS, CDR2 YFSETQ. The CDR3 consists of 18 residues. CDR3 nucleotides: TGCGCCAGCAGCTTGGGACTTTCATTGGCCTCTGGGGCCAACGTCCTGACTTTC. Translated: CASSLGLSLASGANVLTF.

The chain joins TRBV28 to TRBJ2-5, with D hard to call. CDR1 and CDR2 from the germline V gene are MDHEN and SYDVKM. The ends were cut back, 2 bases at V and 0 bases at J, with 10 bases in the middle. The CDR3 is 15 amino acids. CDR3 amino acids: CASSLSDLYQETQYF. CDR3 sequence (DNA): TGTGCCAGCAGTTTAAGCGATCTGTACCAAGAGACCCAGTACTTC. Supplemented by reference TRBV28 and TRBJ2-5, the full variable domain reads DVKVTQSSRYLVKRTGEKVFLECVQDMDHENMFWYRQDPGLGLRLIYFSYDVKMKEKGDIPEGYSVSREKKERFSLILESASTNQTSMYLCASSLSDLYQETQYFGPGTRLLVL.